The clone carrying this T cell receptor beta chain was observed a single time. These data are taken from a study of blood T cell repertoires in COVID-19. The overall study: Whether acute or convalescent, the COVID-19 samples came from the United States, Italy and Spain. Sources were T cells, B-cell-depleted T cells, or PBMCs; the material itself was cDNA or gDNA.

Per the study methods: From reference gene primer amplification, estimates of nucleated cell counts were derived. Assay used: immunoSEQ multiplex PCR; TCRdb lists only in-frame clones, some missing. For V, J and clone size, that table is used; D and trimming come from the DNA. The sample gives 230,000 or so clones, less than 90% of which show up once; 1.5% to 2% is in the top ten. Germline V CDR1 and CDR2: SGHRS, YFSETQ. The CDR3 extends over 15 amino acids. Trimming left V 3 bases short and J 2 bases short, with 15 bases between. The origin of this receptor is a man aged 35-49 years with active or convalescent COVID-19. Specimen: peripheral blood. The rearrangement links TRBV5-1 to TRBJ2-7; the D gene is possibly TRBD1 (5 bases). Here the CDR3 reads CASSWVDSSAYEQYF. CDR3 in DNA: TGCGCCAGCAGCTGGGTCGACAGCTCTGCCTACGAGCAGTACTTC.